This T cell receptor (beta chain) was retrieved from a study of T cell changes during pregnancy in multiple sclerosis. TCRdb keeps only in-frame clones here, not all; method: immunoSEQ multiplex PCR. The sample consists of 130,000 or so clones, less than 97% of them appearing once. This sequence was found in a female donor with multiple sclerosis, enrolled in a pregnancy study. The source material was peripheral blood, sampled after pregnancy.

This chain's CDR3 is CASGLGQLDGDEQFF. The CDR3 DNA follows: TGTGCTAGTGGTTTGGGACAGTTAGATGGGGATGAGCAGTTCTTC. The chain is built from TRBV12-5 and TRBJ2-1; perhaps TRBD1 as D (5 bases). This CDR3 region has 15 residues. The germline V gene encodes CDR1 LGHNT and CDR2 FRNRAP. Trimming took 1 base from V and 8 from J, leaving 15 bases between them. The entire variable domain, with the rest obtained from reference TRBV12-5 and TRBJ2-1, is as follows: DARVTQTPRHKVTEMGQEVTMRCQPILGHNTVFWYRQTMMQGLELLAYFRNRAPLDDSGMPKDRFSAEMPDATLATLKIQPSEPRDSAVYFCASGLGQLDGDEQFFGPGTRLTVL.